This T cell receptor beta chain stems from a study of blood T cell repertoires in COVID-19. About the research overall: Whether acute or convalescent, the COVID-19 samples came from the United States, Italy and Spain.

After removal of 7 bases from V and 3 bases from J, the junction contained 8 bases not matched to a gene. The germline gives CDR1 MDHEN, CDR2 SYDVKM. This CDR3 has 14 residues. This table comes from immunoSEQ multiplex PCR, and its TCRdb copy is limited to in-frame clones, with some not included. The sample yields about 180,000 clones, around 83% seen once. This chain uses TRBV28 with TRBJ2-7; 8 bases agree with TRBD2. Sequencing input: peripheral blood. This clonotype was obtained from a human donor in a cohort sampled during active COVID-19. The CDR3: CASTTPGLDYEQYF. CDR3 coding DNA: TGTGCCAGCACCACACCGGGACTAGACTACGAGCAGTACTTC.